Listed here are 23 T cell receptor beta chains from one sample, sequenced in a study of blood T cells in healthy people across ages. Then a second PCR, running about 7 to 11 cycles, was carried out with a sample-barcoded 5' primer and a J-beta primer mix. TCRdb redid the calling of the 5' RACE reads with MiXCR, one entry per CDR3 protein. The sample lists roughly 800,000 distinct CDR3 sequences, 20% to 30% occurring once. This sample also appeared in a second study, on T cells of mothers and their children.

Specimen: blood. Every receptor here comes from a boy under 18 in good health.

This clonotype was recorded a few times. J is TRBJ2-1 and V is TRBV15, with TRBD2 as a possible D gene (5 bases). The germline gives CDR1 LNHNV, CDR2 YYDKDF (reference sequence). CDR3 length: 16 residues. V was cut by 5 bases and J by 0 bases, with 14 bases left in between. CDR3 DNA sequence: TGTGCCACCAGCGGATACCAAGGAGGCTCCTACAATGAGCAGTTCTTC. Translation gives CATSGYQGGSYNEQFF.

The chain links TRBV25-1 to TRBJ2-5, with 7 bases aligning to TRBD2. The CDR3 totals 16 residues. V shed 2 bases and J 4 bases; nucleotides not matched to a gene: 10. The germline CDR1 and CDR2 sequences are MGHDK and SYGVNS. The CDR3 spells CASSERGDLSAETQYF. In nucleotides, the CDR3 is TGTGCCAGCAGTGAACGGGGGGATCTATCGGCAGAGACCCAGTACTTC.

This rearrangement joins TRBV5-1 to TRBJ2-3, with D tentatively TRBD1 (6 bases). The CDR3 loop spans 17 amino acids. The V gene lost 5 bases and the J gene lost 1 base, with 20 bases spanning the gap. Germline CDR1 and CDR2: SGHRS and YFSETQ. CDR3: CASSTTGSGPGTDTQYF. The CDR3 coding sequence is TGCGCCAGCAGTACTACAGGGTCCGGCCCCGGCACAGATACGCAGTATTTT. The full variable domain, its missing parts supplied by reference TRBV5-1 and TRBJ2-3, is KAGVTQTPRYLIKTRGQQVTLSCSPISGHRSVSWYQQTPGQGLQFLFEYFSETQRNKGNFPGRFSGRQFSNSRSEMNVSTLELGDSALYLCASSTTGSGPGTDTQYFGPGTRLTVL.

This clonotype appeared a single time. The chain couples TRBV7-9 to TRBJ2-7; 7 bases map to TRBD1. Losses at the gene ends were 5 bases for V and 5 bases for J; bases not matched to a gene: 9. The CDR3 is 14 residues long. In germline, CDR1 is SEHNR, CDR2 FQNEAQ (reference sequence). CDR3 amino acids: CASSESGGGDEQYF. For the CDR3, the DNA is TGTGCCAGCAGCGAATCAGGGGGTGGCGACGAGCAGTACTTC.

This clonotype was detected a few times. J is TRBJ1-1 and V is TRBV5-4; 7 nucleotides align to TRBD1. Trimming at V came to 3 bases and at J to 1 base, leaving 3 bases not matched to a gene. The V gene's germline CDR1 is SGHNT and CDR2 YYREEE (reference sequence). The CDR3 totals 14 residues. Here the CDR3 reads CASSSTGSNTEAFF. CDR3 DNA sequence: TGTGCCAGCAGCTCGACAGGGTCGAACACTGAAGCTTTCTTT.

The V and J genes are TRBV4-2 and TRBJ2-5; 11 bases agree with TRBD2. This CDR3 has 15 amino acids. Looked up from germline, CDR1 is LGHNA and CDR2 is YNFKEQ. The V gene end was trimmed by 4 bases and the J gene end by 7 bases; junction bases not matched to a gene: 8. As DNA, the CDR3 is TGTGCCAGCAGCCCTAGCGGGGGGACAGTTTCGACCCAGTACTTC. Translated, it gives CASSPSGGTVSTQYF.

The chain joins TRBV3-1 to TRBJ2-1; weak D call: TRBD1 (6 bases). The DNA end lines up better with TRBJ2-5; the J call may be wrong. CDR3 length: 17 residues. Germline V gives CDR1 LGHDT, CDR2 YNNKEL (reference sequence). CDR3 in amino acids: CASSPPGAGILQETQYF. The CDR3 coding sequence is TGTGCCAGCAGCCCACCAGGGGCAGGTATACTCCAAGAGACCCAGTACTTC.

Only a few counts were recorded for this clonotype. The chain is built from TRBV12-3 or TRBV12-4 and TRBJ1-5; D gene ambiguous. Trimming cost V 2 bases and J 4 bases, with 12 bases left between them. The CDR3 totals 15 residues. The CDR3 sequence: CASSLQETLNQPQHF. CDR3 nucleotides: TGTGCCAGCAGTTTACAGGAGACCCTTAATCAGCCCCAGCATTTT.

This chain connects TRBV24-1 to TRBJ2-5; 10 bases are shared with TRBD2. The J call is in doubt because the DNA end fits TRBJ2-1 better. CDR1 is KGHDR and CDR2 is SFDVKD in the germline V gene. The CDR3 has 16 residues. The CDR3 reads CATSDVTSGDFNEQFF. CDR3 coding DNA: TGTGCCACCAGTGATGTAACTAGCGGGGATTTCAATGAGCAGTTCTTC.

The CDR3 sequence is CATSDPTGGPYNEQFF. DNA of the CDR3: TGTGCCACCAGTGACCCTACAGGGGGCCCCTACAATGAGCAGTTCTTC. This rearrangement joins TRBV24-1 to TRBJ2-1, with TRBD1 identical over 9 bases. The CDR3 covers 16 residues. V gave up 4 bases and J gave up 2 bases; unmatched junction bases: 5. From germline, CDR1 is KGHDR and CDR2 SFDVKD.

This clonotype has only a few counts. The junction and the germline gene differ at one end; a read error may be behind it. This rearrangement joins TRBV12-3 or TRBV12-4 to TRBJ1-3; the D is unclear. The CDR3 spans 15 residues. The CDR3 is CASSPTLSSGNTIYF. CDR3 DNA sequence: TGTGCCAGCAGTCCGACTTTAAGCTCTGGGAACACCATATATTTT.

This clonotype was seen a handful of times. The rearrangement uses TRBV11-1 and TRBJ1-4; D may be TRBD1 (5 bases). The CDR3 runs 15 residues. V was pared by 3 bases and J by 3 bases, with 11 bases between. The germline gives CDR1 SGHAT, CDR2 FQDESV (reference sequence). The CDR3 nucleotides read TGTGCCAGCAGCTTTGAGGGACTGCCTAATGAAAAACTGTTTTTT. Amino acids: CASSFEGLPNEKLFF.

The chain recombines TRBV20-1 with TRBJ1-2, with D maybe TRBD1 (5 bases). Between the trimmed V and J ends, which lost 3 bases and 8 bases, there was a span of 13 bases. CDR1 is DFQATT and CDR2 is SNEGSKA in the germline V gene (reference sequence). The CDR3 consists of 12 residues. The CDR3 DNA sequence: TGCAGTGCTAGCCGGGGGGTTCGGGGCTACACCTTC. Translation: CSASRGVRGYTF.

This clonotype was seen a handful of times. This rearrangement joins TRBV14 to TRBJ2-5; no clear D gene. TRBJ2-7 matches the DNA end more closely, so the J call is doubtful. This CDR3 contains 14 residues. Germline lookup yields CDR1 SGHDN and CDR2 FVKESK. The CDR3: CASSQGPGYYEQYF. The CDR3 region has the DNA TGTGCCAGCAGCCAAGGGCCAGGCTACTACGAGCAGTACTTC.

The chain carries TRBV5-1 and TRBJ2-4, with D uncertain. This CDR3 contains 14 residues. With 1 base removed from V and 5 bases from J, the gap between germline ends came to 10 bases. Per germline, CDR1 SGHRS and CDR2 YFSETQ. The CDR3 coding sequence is TGCGCCAGCAGCTTGTCGGTTGCGGAAAACATTCAGTACTTC. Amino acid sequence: CASSLSVAENIQYF.

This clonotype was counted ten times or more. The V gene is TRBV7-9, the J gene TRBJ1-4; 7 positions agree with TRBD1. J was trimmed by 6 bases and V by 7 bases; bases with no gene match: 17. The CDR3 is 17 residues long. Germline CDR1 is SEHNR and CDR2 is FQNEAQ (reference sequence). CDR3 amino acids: CASNDKLLTGIHEKLFF. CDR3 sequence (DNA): TGTGCCAGCAACGACAAACTACTGACAGGGATTCATGAAAAACTGTTTTTT.

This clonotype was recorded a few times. The CDR3 coding sequence is TGCGCCAGCAGCTTGGTCCGGGGGTTACCACAGAATACGCAGTATTTT. Protein sequence: CASSLVRGLPQNTQYF. This chain joins TRBV5-1 and TRBJ2-3, with D possibly TRBD2 on 6 matching bases. Germline lookup yields CDR1 SGHRS and CDR2 YFSETQ. CDR3 length equals 16 residues. The germline V and J ends were trimmed by 0 bases and 7 bases, with 18 bases remaining between them.

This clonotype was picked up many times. The CDR3 DNA follows: TGTGCCAGCAGCCCCTGGGGGACCACAGATACGCAGTATTTT. Protein product: CASSPWGTTDTQYF. The chain links TRBV7-3 to TRBJ2-3; D is tentatively TRBD1 or TRBD2 (5 bases each). The CDR3 is 14 residues long. Germline V lookup: CDR1 SGHTA, CDR2 FQGTGA. Trimming took off 5 bases at V and 2 bases at J, with 11 bases between the two ends.

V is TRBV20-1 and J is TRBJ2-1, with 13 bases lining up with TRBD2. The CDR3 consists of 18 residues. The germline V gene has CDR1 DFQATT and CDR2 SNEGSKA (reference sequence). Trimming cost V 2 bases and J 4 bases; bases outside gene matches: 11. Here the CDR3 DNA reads TGCAGTGCTAGATTCCTGACTAGCGGGGGGCCCATTTACAATGAGCAGTTCTTC. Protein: CSARFLTSGGPIYNEQFF.

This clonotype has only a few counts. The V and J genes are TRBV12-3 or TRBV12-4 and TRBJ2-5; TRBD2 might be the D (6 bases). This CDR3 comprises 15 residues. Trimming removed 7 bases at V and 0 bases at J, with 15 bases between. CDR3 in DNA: TGTGCCAGCACCCCACGGGGGACGTACCAAGAGACCCAGTACTTC. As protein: CASTPRGTYQETQYF.

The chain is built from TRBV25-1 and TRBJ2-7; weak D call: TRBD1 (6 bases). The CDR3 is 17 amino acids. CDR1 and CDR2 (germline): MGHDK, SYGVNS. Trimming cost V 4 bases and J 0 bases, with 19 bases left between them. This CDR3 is CASSGATGTPSSYEQYF. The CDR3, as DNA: TGTGCCAGCAGTGGTGCCACCGGGACACCCAGCTCCTACGAGCAGTACTTC.

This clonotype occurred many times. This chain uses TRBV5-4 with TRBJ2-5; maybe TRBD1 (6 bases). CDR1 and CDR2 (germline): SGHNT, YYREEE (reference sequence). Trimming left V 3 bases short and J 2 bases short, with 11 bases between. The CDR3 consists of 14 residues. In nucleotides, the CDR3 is TGTGCCAGCAGCTCTGGACAGAAGCAAGAGACCCAGTACTTC. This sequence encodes CASSSGQKQETQYF.

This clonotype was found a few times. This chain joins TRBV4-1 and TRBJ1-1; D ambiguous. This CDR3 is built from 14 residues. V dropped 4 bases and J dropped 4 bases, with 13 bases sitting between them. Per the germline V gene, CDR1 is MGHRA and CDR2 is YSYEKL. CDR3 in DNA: TGCGCCAGCAGCCCCCTCCCCACGCGCACTGAAGCTTTCTTT. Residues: CASSPLPTRTEAFF.